The present T cell receptor beta chain was sequenced within a study of control samples from healthy donors and cancer patients. Generated by immunoSEQ multiplex PCR, the TCRdb table keeps only in-frame clones and is missing some. Among around 77,000 clones listed, approximately 92% were seen once. The CDR3 runs 13 residues. With V trimmed by 7 bases and J by 0 bases, 3 bases remained unmatched. Germline CDR1 reads MNHEY; CDR2 reads SMNVEV (reference sequence). This chain links TRBV27 with TRBJ2-7, with 7 bases lining up with TRBD2. The receptor was derived from a woman aged 55-70 years in good health. The sequenced material came from blood. DNA for the CDR3: TGTGCCAGCACAGGGACTAACTCCTACGAGCAGTACTTC. Protein sequence: CASTGTNSYEQYF.